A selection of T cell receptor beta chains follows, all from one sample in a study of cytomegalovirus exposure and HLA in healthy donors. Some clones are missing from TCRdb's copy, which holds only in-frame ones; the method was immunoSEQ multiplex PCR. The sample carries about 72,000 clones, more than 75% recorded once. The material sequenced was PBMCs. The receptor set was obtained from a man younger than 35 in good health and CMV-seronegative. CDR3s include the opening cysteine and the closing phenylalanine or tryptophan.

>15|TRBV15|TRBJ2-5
CATSRRTGTQETQYF
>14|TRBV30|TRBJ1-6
CAWSVGAGNSPLHF
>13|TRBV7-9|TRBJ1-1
CASSFRGLSEAFF
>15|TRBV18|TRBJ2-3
CASSPPGGHTDTQYF
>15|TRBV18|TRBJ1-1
CASSPPEGALTEAFF
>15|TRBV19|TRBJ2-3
CASQTGTRGTDTQYF
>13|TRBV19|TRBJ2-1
CASGGSSYNEQFF
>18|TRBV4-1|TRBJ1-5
CASSQAYTPGGGNQPQHF
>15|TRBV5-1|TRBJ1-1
CASNQRGAGNTEAFF
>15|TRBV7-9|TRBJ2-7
CSSSLLAGGPYEQYF
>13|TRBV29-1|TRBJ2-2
CSVTRGQAGELFF
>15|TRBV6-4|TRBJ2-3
CASSYIAGDRDTQYF
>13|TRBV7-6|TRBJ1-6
CASSLEEDSPLHF
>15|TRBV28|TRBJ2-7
CASSLRGQISYEQYF